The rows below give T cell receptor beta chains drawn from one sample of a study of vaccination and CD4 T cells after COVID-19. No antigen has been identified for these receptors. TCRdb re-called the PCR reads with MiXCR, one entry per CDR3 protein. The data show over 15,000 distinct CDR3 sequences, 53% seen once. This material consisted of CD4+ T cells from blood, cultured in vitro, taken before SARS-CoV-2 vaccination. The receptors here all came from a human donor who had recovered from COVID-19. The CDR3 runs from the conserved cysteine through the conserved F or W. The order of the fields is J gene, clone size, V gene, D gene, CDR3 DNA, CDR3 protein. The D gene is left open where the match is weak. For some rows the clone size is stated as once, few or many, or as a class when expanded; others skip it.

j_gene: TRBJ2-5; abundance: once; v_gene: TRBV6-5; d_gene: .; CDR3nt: TGTGCCAGCAGTTACCAGTCTCTCGGGACCCAGTACTTC; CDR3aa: CASSYQSLGTQYF
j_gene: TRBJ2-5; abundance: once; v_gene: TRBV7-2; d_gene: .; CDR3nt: TGTGCCAGCAGCTTAGGCAGACAAGAGACCCAGTACTTC; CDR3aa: CASSLGRQETQYF
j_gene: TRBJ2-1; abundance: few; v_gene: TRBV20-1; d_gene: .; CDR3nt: TGCAGTGCTCTTCGTGGCGGGGGCGGCTCCTACAATGAGCAGTTCTTC; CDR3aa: CSALRGGGGSYNEQFF
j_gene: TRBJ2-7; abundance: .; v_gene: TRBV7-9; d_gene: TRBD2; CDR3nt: TGTGCCAGCAGCTTAACGGGAGCGGGAGAGCAGTACTTC; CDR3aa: CASSLTGAGEQYF
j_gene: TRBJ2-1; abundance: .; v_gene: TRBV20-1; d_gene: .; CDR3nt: TGCAGCGTAGAGAATGAGCAGTTCTTC; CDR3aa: CSVENEQFF
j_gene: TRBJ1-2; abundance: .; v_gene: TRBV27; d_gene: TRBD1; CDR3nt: TGTGCCAGCAGCTCAAATTATCCCGGGACAGGGTTTGGCTACACCTTC; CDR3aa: CASSSNYPGTGFGYTF
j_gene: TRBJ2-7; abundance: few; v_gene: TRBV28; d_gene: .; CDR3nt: TGTGCCAGCAGTTTATGGGGCTATTCGGGGCTCCACTCCTACGAGCAGTACTTC; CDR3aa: CASSLWGYSGLHSYEQYF
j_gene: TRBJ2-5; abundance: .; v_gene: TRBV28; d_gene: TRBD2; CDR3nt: TGTGCCAGCAGTTTGGGGCTGACGGGAGGGCCAGGCCGCACCCAAGAGACCCAGTACTTC; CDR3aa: CASSLGLTGGPGRTQETQYF
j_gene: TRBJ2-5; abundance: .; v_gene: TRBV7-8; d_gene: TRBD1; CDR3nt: TGTGCCAGCAGCTTAAAGAGACAGGGGGCGAGAGAGACCCAGTACTTC; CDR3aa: CASSLKRQGARETQYF
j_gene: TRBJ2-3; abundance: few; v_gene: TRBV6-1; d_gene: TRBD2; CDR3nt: TGTGCCAGCAAACCCCTAGCGGGAGGGAGAGATACGCAGTATTTT; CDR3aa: CASKPLAGGRDTQYF
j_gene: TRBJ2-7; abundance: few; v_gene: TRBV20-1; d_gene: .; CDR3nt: TGCAGTGCTAGTTCCGGGAACAGCAACGAGCAGTACTTC; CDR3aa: CSASSGNSNEQYF
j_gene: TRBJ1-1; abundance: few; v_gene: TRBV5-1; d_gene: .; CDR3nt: TGCGCCAGCAGCTTCGGGGGAACTGAAGCTTTCTTT; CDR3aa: CASSFGGTEAFF
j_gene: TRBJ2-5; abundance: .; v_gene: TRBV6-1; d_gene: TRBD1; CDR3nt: TGTGCCAGCAGTGAAACCATGACAGGGCCTGAGACCCAGTACTTC; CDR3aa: CASSETMTGPETQYF
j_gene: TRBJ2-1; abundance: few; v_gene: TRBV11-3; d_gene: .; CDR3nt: TGTGCCAGCAGCGGCAGAACAGATCATGAGCAGTTCTTC; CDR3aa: CASSGRTDHEQFF
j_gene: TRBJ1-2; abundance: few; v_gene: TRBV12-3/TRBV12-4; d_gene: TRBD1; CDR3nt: TGTGCCAGCAGTCAGGACAGGGATGGCTACACCTTC; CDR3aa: CASSQDRDGYTF
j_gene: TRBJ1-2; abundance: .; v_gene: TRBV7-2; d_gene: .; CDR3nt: TGTGCCAGCAGCTTAGGAGCAGGGGACTTCTATGGCTACACCTTC; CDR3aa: CASSLGAGDFYGYTF